A selection of T cell receptor beta chains follows, all from one sample in a study of post-analysis software for immune sequencing data. TCRdb re-derived calls from the PCR reads in MiXCR, one entry per CDR3 protein. The table has about half a million distinct CDR3 sequences, roughly 46% seen once. The material sequenced was blood. These receptors were obtained from a girl aged 10 to 17 with multiple sclerosis. Each CDR3 is given with its conserved first and last residue. A D gene is named only where the DNA matches it firmly. The size of a clone is reported for some rows only, either as once, few or many, or as a class for expanded clones.

j_call	v_call	clone_size	d_call	cdr3_aa	cdr3_nt
TRBJ2-5	TRBV20-1	-	-	CSDNPTEYQETQYF	TGCAGTGATAATCCCACAGAGTACCAAGAGACCCAGTACTTC
TRBJ2-7	TRBV7-2	few	-	CASSLGAVQYF	TGTGCCAGCAGCTTAGGTGCGGTTCAGTACTTC
TRBJ1-2	TRBV29-1	few	-	CRSRFYGYTF	TGCAGGAGCCGATTCTATGGCTACACCTTC
TRBJ2-1	TRBV5-4	few	-	CASSLAQGRVDNEQFF	TGTGCCAGCAGCTTGGCCCAGGGCAGGGTCGACAATGAGCAGTTCTTC
TRBJ2-4	TRBV7-9	few	-	CASSYQEGIQYF	TGTGCCAGCAGCTACCAGGAAGGCATTCAGTACTTC
TRBJ2-4	TRBV4-3	-	TRBD1	CASSQDHGRGRAKNIQYF	TGCGCCAGCAGCCAAGATCACGGCAGGGGGCGAGCCAAAAACATTCAGTACTTC
TRBJ1-2	TRBV6-1	-	-	CASEWNTF	TGTGCCAGTGAGTGGAACACCTTC
TRBJ2-3	TRBV6-5	-	-	CASSSSRDSLTTDTQYF	TGTGCCAGCAGTTCCTCTCGGGACTCCTTGACGACAGATACGCAGTATTTT
TRBJ2-1	TRBV14	-	-	CASSQDLWRGQFF	TGTGCCAGCAGCCAAGATCTTTGGCGGGGGCAGTTCTTC
TRBJ2-3	TRBV29-1	few	-	CSVEDRGTDTQYF	TGCAGCGTTGAGGATAGGGGAACAGATACGCAGTATTTT
TRBJ2-6	TRBV24-1	-	-	CATSDSTLRDRANVLTF	TGTGCCACCAGCGATTCTACCTTAAGAGACCGGGCCAACGTCCTGACTTTC
TRBJ2-7	TRBV20-1	-	-	CSAPHLSVEQYF	TGCAGTGCCCCTCATCTTAGCGTAGAGCAGTACTTC
TRBJ1-4	TRBV6-5	-	-	CASSYGRWDAGNEKLFF	TGTGCCAGCAGTTACGGACGTTGGGATGCCGGTAATGAAAAACTGTTTTTT
TRBJ2-7	TRBV28	few	-	CASSPVLNPYEQYF	TGTGCCAGCAGCCCAGTACTCAACCCCTACGAGCAGTACTTC
TRBJ1-1	TRBV20-1	-	-	CSASGGRAMDTEAFF	TGCAGTGCTAGTGGGGGGAGAGCAATGGACACTGAAGCTTTCTTT
TRBJ2-5	TRBV9	few	TRBD1	CASSVGTRTGSETQYF	TGTGCCAGCAGCGTAGGGACCCGGACAGGGTCGGAGACCCAGTACTTC
TRBJ2-7	TRBV7-2	-	TRBD2	CASSLRTRGEQYF	TGTGCCAGCAGCCTCAGGACTAGAGGCGAGCAGTACTTC